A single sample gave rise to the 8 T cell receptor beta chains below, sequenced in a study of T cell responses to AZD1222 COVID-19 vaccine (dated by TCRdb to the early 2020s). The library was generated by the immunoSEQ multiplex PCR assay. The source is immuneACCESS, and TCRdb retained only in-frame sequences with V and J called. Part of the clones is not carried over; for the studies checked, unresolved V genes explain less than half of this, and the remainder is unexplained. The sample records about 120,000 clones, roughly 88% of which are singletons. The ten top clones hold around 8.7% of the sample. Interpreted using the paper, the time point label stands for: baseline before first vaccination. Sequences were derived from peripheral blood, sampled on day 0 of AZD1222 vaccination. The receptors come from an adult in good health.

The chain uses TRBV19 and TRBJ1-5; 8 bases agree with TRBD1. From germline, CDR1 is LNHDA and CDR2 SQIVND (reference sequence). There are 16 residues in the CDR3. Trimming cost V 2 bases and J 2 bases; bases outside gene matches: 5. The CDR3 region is CASSIQTGVRNQPQHF. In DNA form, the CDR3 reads TGTGCCAGTAGTATACAGACAGGGGTGCGCAATCAGCCCCAGCATTTT.

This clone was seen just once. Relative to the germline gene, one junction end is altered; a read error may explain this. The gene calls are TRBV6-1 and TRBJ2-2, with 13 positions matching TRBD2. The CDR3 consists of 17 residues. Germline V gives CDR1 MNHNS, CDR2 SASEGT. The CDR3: CANSEGLAGVGTGELFF. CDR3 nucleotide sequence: TGTGCCAACAGTGAAGGACTAGCGGGAGTTGGCACCGGGGAGCTGTTTTTT.

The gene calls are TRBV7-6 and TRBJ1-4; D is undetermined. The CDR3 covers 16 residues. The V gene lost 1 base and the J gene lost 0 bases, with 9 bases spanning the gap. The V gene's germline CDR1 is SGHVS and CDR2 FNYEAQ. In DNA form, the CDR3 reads TGTGCCAGCAGCTTAGGCCGGGGAGCAACTAATGAAAAACTGTTTTTT. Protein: CASSLGRGATNEKLFF.

CDR3 region: CASSRGDTYNSPLHF. As DNA, the CDR3 is TGTGCCAGCTCACGTGGGGACACCTATAATTCACCCCTCCACTTT. The chain carries TRBV18 and TRBJ1-6; D may be TRBD1 (6 bases). Germline V CDR1 and CDR2: KGHSH, LQKENI. V was shortened by 4 bases and J by 2 bases, with 9 bases between the two germline ends. CDR3 length: 15 amino acids.

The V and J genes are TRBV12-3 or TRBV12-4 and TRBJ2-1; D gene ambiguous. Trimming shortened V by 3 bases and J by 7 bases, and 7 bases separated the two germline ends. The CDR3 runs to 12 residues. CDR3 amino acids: CASSFTVNEQFF. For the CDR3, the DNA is TGTGCCAGCAGTTTTACTGTTAATGAGCAGTTCTTC.

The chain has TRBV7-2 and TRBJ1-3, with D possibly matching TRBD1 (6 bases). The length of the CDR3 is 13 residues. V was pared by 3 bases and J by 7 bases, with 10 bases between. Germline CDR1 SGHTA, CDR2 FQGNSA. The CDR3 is CASSFGQGNTIYF. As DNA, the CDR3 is TGTGCCAGCAGCTTTGGGCAGGGGAACACCATATATTTT. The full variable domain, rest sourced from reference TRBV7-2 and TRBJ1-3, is GAGVSQSPSNKVTEKGKDVELRCDPISGHTALYWYRQSLGQGLEFLIYFQGNSAPDKSGLPSDRFSAERTGGSVSTLTIQRTQQEDSAVYLCASSFGQGNTIYFGEGSWLTVV.

The CDR3 here is CASSYSGTGGYEQFF. DNA for the CDR3: TGTGCCAGCAGTTACTCTGGGACGGGCGGCTATGAGCAGTTCTTC. V is TRBV6-5 and J is TRBJ2-1; D assignment may be TRBD1 or TRBD2 (5 bases each). Trimming removed 0 bases at V and 8 bases at J, with 14 bases between. Per germline, CDR1 MNHEY and CDR2 SVGAGI. This CDR3 is 15 amino acids long.

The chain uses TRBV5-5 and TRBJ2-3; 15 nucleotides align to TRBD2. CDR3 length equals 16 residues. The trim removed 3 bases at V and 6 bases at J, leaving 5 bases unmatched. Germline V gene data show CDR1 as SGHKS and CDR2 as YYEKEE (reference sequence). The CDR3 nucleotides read TGTGCCAGCAGCTCCGGGACTAGCGGGGGGCGGGATACGCAGTATTTT. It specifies CASSSGTSGGRDTQYF.